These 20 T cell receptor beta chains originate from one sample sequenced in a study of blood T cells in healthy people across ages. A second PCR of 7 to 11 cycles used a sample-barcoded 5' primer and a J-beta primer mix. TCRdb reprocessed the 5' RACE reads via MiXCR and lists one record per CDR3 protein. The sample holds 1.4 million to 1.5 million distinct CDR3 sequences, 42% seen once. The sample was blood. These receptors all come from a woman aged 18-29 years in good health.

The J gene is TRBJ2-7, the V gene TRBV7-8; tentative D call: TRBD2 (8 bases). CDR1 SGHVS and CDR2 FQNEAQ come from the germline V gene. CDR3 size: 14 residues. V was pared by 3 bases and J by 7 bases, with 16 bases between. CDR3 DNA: TGTGCCAGCAGCTTTCGGGAGGGGGCAGGTGAGCAGTACTTC. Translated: CASSFREGAGEQYF.

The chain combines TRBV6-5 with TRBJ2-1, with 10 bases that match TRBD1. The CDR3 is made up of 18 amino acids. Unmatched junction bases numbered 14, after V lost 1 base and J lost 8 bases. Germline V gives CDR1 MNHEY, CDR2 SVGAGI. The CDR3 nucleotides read TGTGCCAGCAGTTACTGGGCTTCCGGGACAGGGGTTGTCGATGAGCAGTTCTTC. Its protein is CASSYWASGTGVVDEQFF.

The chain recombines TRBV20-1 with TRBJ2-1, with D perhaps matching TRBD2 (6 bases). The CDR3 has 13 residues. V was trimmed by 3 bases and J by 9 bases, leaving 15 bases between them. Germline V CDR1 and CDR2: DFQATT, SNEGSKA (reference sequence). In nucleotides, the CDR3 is TGCAGTGCTAGTGGTGGAGGGCTGGGTGAGCAGTTCTTC. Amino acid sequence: CSASGGGLGEQFF.

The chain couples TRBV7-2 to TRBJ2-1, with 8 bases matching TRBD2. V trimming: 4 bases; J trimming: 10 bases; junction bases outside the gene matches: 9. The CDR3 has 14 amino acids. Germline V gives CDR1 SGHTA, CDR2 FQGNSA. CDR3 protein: CASSSLAGTYEQFF. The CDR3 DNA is TGTGCCAGCAGCTCTCTAGCGGGTACCTACGAGCAGTTCTTC.

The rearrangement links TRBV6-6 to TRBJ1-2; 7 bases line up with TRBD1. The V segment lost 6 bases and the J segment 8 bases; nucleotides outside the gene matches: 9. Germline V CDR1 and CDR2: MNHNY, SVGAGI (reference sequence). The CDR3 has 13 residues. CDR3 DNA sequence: TGTGCCAGCAGCACAATAGGGGGCGACGGCTACACCTTC. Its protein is CASSTIGGDGYTF.

CDR3 sequence: CASSQAGRGSPNYGYTF. CDR3 nucleotide sequence: TGCGCCAGCAGCCAAGCTGGCAGGGGGTCTCCTAACTATGGCTACACCTTC. V and J are TRBV4-1 and TRBJ1-2, with TRBD1 matching over 7 bases. The CDR3 sequence is 17 residues long. V was pared by 1 base and J by 0 bases, with 8 bases of the junction left unmatched. CDR1 is MGHRA and CDR2 is YSYEKL in the germline V gene.

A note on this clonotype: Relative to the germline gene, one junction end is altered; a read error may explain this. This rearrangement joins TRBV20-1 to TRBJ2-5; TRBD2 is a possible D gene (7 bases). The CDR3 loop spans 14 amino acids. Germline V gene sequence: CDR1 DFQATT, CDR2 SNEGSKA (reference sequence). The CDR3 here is CNARTPGGPETQYF. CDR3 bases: TGCAATGCTCGCACGCCCGGGGGGCCGGAGACCCAGTACTTC.

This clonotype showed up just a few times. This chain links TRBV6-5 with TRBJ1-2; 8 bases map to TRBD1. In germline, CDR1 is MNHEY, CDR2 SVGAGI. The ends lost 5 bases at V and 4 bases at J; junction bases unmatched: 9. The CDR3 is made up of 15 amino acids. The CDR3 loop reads CASSQLGDRSYGYTF. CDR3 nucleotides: TGTGCCAGCAGTCAACTGGGGGACAGGAGCTATGGCTACACCTTC.

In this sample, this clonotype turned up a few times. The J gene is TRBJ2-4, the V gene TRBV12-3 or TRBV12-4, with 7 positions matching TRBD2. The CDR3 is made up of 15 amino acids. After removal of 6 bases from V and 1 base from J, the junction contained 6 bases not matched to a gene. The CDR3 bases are TGTGCCAGCAGGTCCCTCGGGAGGGCCAAAAACATTCAGTACTTC. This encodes CASRSLGRAKNIQYF.

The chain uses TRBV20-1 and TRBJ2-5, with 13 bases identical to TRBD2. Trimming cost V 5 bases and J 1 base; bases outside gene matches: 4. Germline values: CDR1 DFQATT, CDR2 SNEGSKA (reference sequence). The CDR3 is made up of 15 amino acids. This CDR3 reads CSASGLAGVQETQYF. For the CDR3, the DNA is TGCAGTGCTTCTGGACTAGCGGGGGTCCAAGAGACCCAGTACTTC.

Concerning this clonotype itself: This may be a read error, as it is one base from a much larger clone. CDR3: CANSPLAGETDTQYF. The CDR3 DNA sequence: TGTGCCAACAGCCCACTAGCGGGAGAGACAGATACGCAGTATTTT. The chain joins TRBV7-9 to TRBJ2-3, with TRBD2 identical over 11 bases. Germline V CDR1 and CDR2: SEHNR, FQNEAQ (reference sequence). The CDR3 length is 15 residues.

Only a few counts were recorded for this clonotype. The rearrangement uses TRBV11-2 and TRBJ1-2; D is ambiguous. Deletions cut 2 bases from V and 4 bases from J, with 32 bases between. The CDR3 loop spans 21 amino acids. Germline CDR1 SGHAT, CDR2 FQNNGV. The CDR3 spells CASSLWTGGRTPFVSSYGYTF. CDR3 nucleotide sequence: TGTGCCAGCAGCTTATGGACCGGTGGACGCACACCCTTCGTAAGCTCCTATGGCTACACCTTC.

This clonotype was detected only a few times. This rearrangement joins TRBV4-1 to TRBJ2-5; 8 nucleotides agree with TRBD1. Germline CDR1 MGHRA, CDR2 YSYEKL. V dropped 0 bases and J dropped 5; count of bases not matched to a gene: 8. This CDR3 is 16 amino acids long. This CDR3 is CASSQDVTGVGETQYF. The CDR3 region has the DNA TGCGCCAGCAGCCAAGACGTGACAGGGGTCGGTGAGACCCAGTACTTC.

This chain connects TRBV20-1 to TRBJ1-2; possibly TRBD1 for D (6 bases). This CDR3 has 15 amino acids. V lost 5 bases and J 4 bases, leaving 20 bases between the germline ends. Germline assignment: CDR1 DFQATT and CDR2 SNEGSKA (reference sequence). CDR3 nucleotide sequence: TGCAGTGCTGGGTCGAGTGGGACACCAGGCTATGGCTACACCTTC. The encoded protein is CSAGSSGTPGYGYTF.

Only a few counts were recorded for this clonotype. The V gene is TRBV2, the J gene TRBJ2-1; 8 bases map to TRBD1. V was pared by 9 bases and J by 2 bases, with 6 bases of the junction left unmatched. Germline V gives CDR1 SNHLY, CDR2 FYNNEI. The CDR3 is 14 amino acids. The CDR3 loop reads CASGTGRTYNEQFF. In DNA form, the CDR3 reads TGTGCCAGTGGGACAGGACGAACCTACAATGAGCAGTTCTTC.

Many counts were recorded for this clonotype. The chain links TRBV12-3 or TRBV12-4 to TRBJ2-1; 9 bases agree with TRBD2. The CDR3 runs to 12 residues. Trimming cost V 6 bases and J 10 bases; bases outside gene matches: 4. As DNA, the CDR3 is TGTGCCAGCAGCCGCGGACTAGCGGAGCAGTTCTTC. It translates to CASSRGLAEQFF.

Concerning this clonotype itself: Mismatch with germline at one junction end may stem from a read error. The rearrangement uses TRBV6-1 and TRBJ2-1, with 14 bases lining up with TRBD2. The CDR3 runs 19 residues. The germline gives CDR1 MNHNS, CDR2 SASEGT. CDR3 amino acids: CASTHSSGLAGVTYNGQFF. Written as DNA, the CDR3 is TGTGCCAGCACCCACTCCTCGGGACTAGCGGGAGTCACCTACAATGGGCAGTTCTTC.

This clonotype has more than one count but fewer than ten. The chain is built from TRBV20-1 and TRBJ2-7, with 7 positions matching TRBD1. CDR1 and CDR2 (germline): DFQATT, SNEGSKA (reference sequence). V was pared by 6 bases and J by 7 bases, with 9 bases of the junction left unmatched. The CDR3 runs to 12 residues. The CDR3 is CSADRAYNEQYF. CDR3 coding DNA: TGCAGTGCCGACAGGGCCTACAATGAGCAGTACTTC.

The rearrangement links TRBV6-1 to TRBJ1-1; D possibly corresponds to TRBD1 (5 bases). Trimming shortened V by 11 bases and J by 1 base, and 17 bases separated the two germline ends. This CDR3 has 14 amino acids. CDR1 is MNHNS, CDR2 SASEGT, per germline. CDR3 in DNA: TGTGCCCTATTAGGGGCCTTTCCGAACACTGAAGCTTTCTTT. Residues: CALLGAFPNTEAFF.

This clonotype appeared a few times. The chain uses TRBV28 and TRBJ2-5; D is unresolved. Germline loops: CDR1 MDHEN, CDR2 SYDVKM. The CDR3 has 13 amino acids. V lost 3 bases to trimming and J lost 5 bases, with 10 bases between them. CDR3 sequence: CASSFNGEETQYF. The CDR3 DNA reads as TGTGCCAGCAGTTTTAACGGAGAGGAGACCCAGTACTTC.